Listed here are 9 T cell receptor beta chains from one sample, sequenced in a study of T-cell reconstitution after alpha-beta-depleted transplantation in children. Preparation of the TCRbeta library involved a method that used unique molecular identifiers. TCRdb processed the PCR reads anew with MiXCR; each CDR3 protein has one entry. The table lists hundreds of thousands of distinct CDR3 sequences, roughly a quarter of them singletons, with 4% to 5.5% in the top ten. The specimen was PBMCs, mostly from graft donor cells, collected 360 days after TCRalphabeta/CD19-depleted stem cell transplant. The receptors shown here come from a female patient between 2 and 15 years old who had a stem cell transplant for congenital amegakaryocytic thrombocytopenia, so the T cells may come from the graft donor.

Concerning this clonotype: A much larger clone lies one base from this, so it may be a read error. Since no conserved phenylalanine or tryptophan closes the CDR3, a read error is the likely cause. This chain uses TRBV20-1 with TRBJ2-5, with a tentative D call TRBD2 (7 bases). Germline assignment: CDR1 DFQATT and CDR2 SNEGSKA (reference sequence). This CDR3 has 13 amino acids. CDR3 protein: CTLGGGHWKTQYL. In nucleotides, the CDR3 is TGCACCCTGGGGGGGGGCCACTGGAAGACCCAGTACCTC.

J is TRBJ2-5 and V is TRBV20-1; TRBD2 agrees at 7 bases. The CDR3 spans 13 residues. Germline lookup yields CDR1 DFQATT and CDR2 SNEGSKA (reference sequence). V gave up 6 bases and J gave up 2 bases; unmatched junction bases: 6. The CDR3 region has the DNA TGCAGTGCCCAGGGACTACAGCAAGAGACCCAGTACTTC. Protein: CSAQGLQQETQYF.

The table lists this clonotype with a few counts. This chain links TRBV25-1 with TRBJ1-2; 7 bases fit TRBD1. Germline values: CDR1 MGHDK, CDR2 SYGVNS. V shed 1 base, J shed 4 bases, and the junction held 15 bases outside the gene matches. CDR3 length equals 18 residues. Written as DNA, the CDR3 is TGTGCCAGCAGTGAATCCTACGGGACAGCAAAGACCTCCTATGGCTACACCTTC. Amino acid sequence: CASSESYGTAKTSYGYTF.

J is TRBJ2-3 and V is TRBV4-3; D not certain. The CDR3 extends over 14 amino acids. The V end was cut by 1 base, the J end by 2 bases, with 7 bases between. Germline loops: CDR1 LGHNA, CDR2 YSLEER. CDR3 nucleotides: TGCGCCAGCAGCCAAGCAGTTAACACAGATACGCAGTATTTT. This codes for CASSQAVNTDTQYF.

This clonotype was picked up a small number of times. J is TRBJ1-1 and V is TRBV15; 7 bases match TRBD1. The germline V gene encodes CDR1 LNHNV and CDR2 YYDKDF (reference sequence). V shed 5 bases, J shed 4 bases, and the junction held 7 bases outside the gene matches. The CDR3 length is 14 residues. The CDR3 nucleotides read TGTGCCACCAGCCAGACAGGGATAGCCACTGAAGCTTTCTTT. Protein: CATSQTGIATEAFF. Full variable domain (rest looked up from reference TRBV15 and TRBJ1-1): DAMVIQNPRYQVTQFGKPVTLSCSQTLNHNVMYWYQQKSSQAPKLLFHYYDKDFNNEADTPDNFQSRRPNTSFCFLDIRSPGLGDTAMYLCATSQTGIATEAFFGQGTRLTVV.

This chain links TRBV4-3 with TRBJ2-3; possibly TRBD1 for D (5 bases). Deletions cut 1 base from V and 2 bases from J, with 13 bases between. Germline values: CDR1 LGHNA, CDR2 YSLEER. The CDR3 runs 16 residues. The CDR3 DNA reads as TGCGCCAGCAGCCAAGGGGTGGCAGGGCCCACAGATACGCAGTATTTT. This encodes CASSQGVAGPTDTQYF.

The J gene is TRBJ1-5, the V gene TRBV20-1; D is uncertain. The CDR3 sequence is 13 residues long. In germline, CDR1 is DFQATT, CDR2 SNEGSKA (reference sequence). Trimming removed 1 base at V and 4 bases at J, with 8 bases between. The CDR3 is CSARVSGNQPQHF. The DNA of the CDR3 is TGCAGTGCTAGAGTGTCAGGAAATCAGCCCCAGCATTTT.

Ten or more counts support this clonotype. V and J are TRBV6-2 or TRBV6-3 and TRBJ2-1; 8 bases agree with TRBD2. V shed 5 bases, J shed 6 bases, and the junction held 12 bases outside the gene matches. CDR3 length equals 16 residues. The germline gives CDR1 MNHEY, CDR2 SVGEGT. The CDR3 DNA follows: TGTGCCAGCAGTCGGATGAGCGGGAGTAGACCCAATGAGCAGTTCTTC. It encodes CASSRMSGSRPNEQFF.

The chain combines TRBV25-1 with TRBJ2-7, with D possibly being TRBD1 (5 bases). The CDR3 totals 12 residues. The germline V gene encodes CDR1 MGHDK and CDR2 SYGVNS. With 6 bases removed from V and 6 bases from J, the gap between germline ends came to 12 bases. CDR3 sequence (DNA): TGTGCCAGCAGAATATCAGGGTCCGAGCAGTACTTC. Amino acid sequence: CASRISGSEQYF.